This entry describes one T cell receptor (beta chain). Germline CDR1 ENHRY, CDR2 SYGVKD. V was shortened by 6 bases and J by 6 bases, with 16 bases between the two germline ends. The CDR3 is 14 amino acids. The PCR template was genomic DNA. A primer set of 30 forward and 13 reverse primers amplified the CDR3. Each CDR3 protein gets one entry after TCRdb re-called the multiplex PCR reads with MiXCR. Here the sample spans about 270,000 distinct CDR3 sequences, roughly 48% being singletons. The sample is drawn from a study of type 1 and type 2 diabetes patients. Sequencing was carried out using peripheral blood mononuclear cells (PBMCs). The origin of this receptor is a man aged 18 to 29 with type 2 diabetes. The rearrangement uses TRBV10-3 and TRBJ2-3; D perhaps matches TRBD1 (6 bases). CDR3 in DNA: TGTGCCATCAGGGCACCAGGGGAACGGGATACGCAGTATTTT. Amino acids: CAIRAPGERDTQYF.